Each of the 27 T cell receptor beta chains below was sequenced from the same sample in a study of blood T cells in healthy people across ages. The second PCR ran roughly 7 to 12 cycles with a sample-barcoded 5' primer and J-beta primers. TCRdb independently ran MiXCR on the 5' RACE reads; one entry per CDR3 protein. The sample includes over 500,000 distinct CDR3 sequences, roughly half of them seen just once. Sequencing was performed on blood. These receptors were taken from a woman aged 80 or older in good health.

A remark on this clonotype: Given a far larger clone just one base away, this is likely a sequencing read error. The genes are TRBV5-1 and TRBJ1-4; D is uncertain. There are 14 residues in the CDR3. The germline gives CDR1 SGHRS, CDR2 YFSETQ. As DNA, the CDR3 is TGCGCCAGCAGCCTGACGGCAACTAATGAAGAACTGTTTTTT. It is translated as CASSLTATNEELFF.

The chain combines TRBV20-1 with TRBJ2-3, with TRBD1 as a possible D gene (7 bases). V was trimmed by 0 bases and J by 5 bases, leaving 15 bases between them. The V gene's germline CDR1 is DFQATT and CDR2 SNEGSKA (reference sequence). This CDR3 spans 15 amino acids. DNA for the CDR3: TGCAGTGCTAGAGAAGGCCAGGGGGAGGTAGATACGCAGTATTTT. It yields the protein CSAREGQGEVDTQYF.

This chain joins TRBV7-6 and TRBJ2-1; D ambiguous. The CDR3 has 15 amino acids. In germline, CDR1 is SGHVS, CDR2 FNYEAQ. V was pared by 5 bases and J by 0 bases, with 11 bases between. The CDR3 sequence is CASSPVLSSYNEQFF. The CDR3 DNA reads as TGTGCCAGCAGCCCGGTTCTGAGCTCCTACAATGAGCAGTTCTTC.

V is TRBV7-2 and J is TRBJ2-5; 9 bases match TRBD1. Near its end, the DNA agrees better with TRBJ2-7, so the J call may be wrong. Germline-derived CDR1 and CDR2 are SGHTA and FQGNSA. The CDR3 runs 17 residues. CDR3 sequence (DNA): TGTGCCAGCAGCTTATTTTCCGTACAGGGGGCTGCCTACGAGCAGTACTTC. This codes for CASSLFSVQGAAYEQYF.

This chain connects TRBV29-1 to TRBJ2-1; D is undetermined. CDR3 size: 11 residues. The germline gives CDR1 SQVTM, CDR2 ANQGSEA. Trimming left V 4 bases short and J 8 bases short, with 9 bases between. The CDR3 DNA sequence: TGCAGCGTTGTTCCGGGTGATGAGCAGTTCTTC. This sequence encodes CSVVPGDEQFF.

This clonotype was seen only a few times. The gene calls are TRBV25-1 and TRBJ2-7; D is undetermined. Trimming stripped 8 bases from V and 7 bases from J, with 9 bases between. Per the germline V gene, CDR1 is MGHDK and CDR2 is SYGVNS. CDR3 length: 10 amino acids. CDR3 in amino acids: CASRRSEQYF. For the CDR3, the DNA is TGTGCCAGCCGCCGAAGTGAGCAGTACTTC.

The chain couples TRBV27 to TRBJ2-3; TRBD2 agrees at 7 bases. The germline V gene has CDR1 MNHEY and CDR2 SMNVEV (reference sequence). CDR3 length: 18 amino acids. Germline trimming cut 3 bases from V and 3 bases from J; bases unmatched to any gene: 15. The CDR3 region has the DNA TGTGCCAGCAGTTTCGAACCCCTACTAGCGAGGAAGACAGATACGCAGTATTTT. Translating gives CASSFEPLLARKTDTQYF.

This clonotype was picked up one time. The chain links TRBV3-1 to TRBJ2-7, with 13 positions matching TRBD2. J lost 7 bases, V lost 5 bases, and 8 bases had no gene match. The CDR3 loop spans 15 amino acids. CDR1 and CDR2 from the germline V gene are LGHDT and YNNKEL (reference sequence). CDR3 region: CASSLGLAGEREQYF. The CDR3 DNA sequence: TGTGCCAGCAGCTTAGGACTAGCGGGAGAACGTGAGCAGTACTTC.

On this clonotype itself: This clone may be a read error of a much larger clone one base away. This chain links TRBV6-6 with TRBJ1-1; D gene ambiguous. Germline V CDR1 and CDR2: MNHNY, SVGAGI (reference sequence). This CDR3 has 15 residues. V dropped 2 bases and J dropped 1 base, with 11 bases sitting between them. The CDR3 loop reads CASSYAHTTNTEAFF. Here the CDR3 DNA reads TGTGCCAGCAGTTACGCACATACAACGAACACTGAAGCTTTCTTT.

This clonotype was seen a single time. The rearrangement joins TRBV20-1 to TRBJ2-7; TRBD2 matches 8 bases. V lost 3 bases to trimming and J lost 1 base; unmatched junction nucleotides: 5. Germline V gives CDR1 DFQATT, CDR2 SNEGSKA (reference sequence). The CDR3 length is 14 residues. CDR3 coding DNA: TGCAGTGCTAGCCCCCTAGCGGGTTCCTACGAGCAGTACTTC. This gives the protein CSASPLAGSYEQYF.

Worth noting for this clonotype: Mismatch with germline at one junction end may stem from a read error. The V call is TRBV7-3, the J call TRBJ2-5, with 11 bases lining up with TRBD2. The last part of the DNA fits TRBJ2-7 better; the J call may be wrong. Germline-derived CDR1 and CDR2 are SGHTA and FQGTGA. This CDR3 is built from 14 residues. The CDR3 nucleotides read TGTGCCGGCAGCCTAACTAGCGGGAGTTTCGAGCAGTACTTC. Translated: CAGSLTSGSFEQYF.

There are a few counts of this clonotype. Possible read error: a much larger clone is one base away. This chain joins TRBV12-3 or TRBV12-4 and TRBJ2-5; no definite D call. This CDR3 comprises 14 residues. V lost 0 bases, J lost 0 bases, and 5 bases lay in between. The CDR3 sequence: CASSLAGHQETQYF. The CDR3 DNA sequence: TGTGCCAGCAGTTTAGCTGGGCACCAAGAGACCCAGTACTTC.

The chain combines TRBV7-9 with TRBJ2-7; D is uncertain. The CDR3 has 18 residues. Germline lookup yields CDR1 SEHNR and CDR2 FQNEAQ (reference sequence). Trimming stripped 1 base from V and 7 bases from J, with 26 bases between. The CDR3 DNA reads as TGTGCCAGCAGCTTAGACAGAGTGTTTTCCCTCTCCTACAATGAGCAGTACTTC. This encodes CASSLDRVFSLSYNEQYF.

This clonotype turned up a few times. The chain is built from TRBV7-9 and TRBJ1-4; tentative D call: TRBD1 (5 bases). The CDR3 totals 16 residues. The germline V gene encodes CDR1 SEHNR and CDR2 FQNEAQ (reference sequence). The V end lost 1 base, the J end lost 2 bases, and 11 bases lay between the germline ends. The CDR3 reads CASSLEGLQTNEKLFF. The CDR3 DNA reads as TGTGCCAGCAGCTTAGAGGGGCTACAGACTAATGAAAAACTGTTTTTT.

This chain links TRBV4-2 with TRBJ1-2; D is undetermined. The V gene lost 0 bases and the J gene lost 0 bases, with 11 bases spanning the gap. The V gene's germline CDR1 is LGHNA and CDR2 YNFKEQ. The CDR3 is 16 amino acids. The CDR3 region is CASSQEGQSPNYGYTF. For the CDR3, the DNA is TGTGCCAGCAGCCAAGAGGGCCAGAGTCCTAACTATGGCTACACCTTC.

As for this clonotype: Germline is not matched at one junction end, which may reflect a read error. The chain uses TRBV4-3 and TRBJ2-4; 9 bases align to TRBD2. The J call is doubtful: the DNA matches TRBJ2-5 better. There are 15 residues in the CDR3. Germline lookup yields CDR1 LGHNA and CDR2 YSLEER. CDR3 coding DNA: TGCGCCAGTAGCCAAGAAGGCGGGGGGGCAAAGACCCAGTACTTC. Translating gives CASSQEGGGAKTQYF.

This clonotype was counted between two and nine times. A much larger clone differs from this one at a single base, so this may be a read error. V gene TRBV10-3 combines with J gene TRBJ2-7; the match to TRBD1 covers 7 bases. V was clipped by 6 bases and J by 7 bases; unmatched bases: 3. From germline, CDR1 is ENHRY and CDR2 SYGVKD. This CDR3 comprises 11 residues. CDR3 protein: CAIRGTDEQYF. Written as DNA, the CDR3 is TGTGCCATCAGGGGGACAGATGAGCAGTACTTC.

This clonotype has ten or more counts. J is TRBJ1-2 and V is TRBV9; D might be TRBD1 (5 bases). V dropped 3 bases and J dropped 8 bases, with 20 bases sitting between them. Looked up from germline, CDR1 is SGDLS and CDR2 is YYNGEE. The length of the CDR3 is 15 residues. The CDR3 DNA sequence: TGTGCCAGCAGCGAGGGGTCTGGCAATACGAGGGGCTACACCTTC. Translating it yields CASSEGSGNTRGYTF.

The genes are TRBV9 and TRBJ2-7, with 8 positions matching TRBD2. The J segment lost 7 bases and the V segment lost 0 bases, leaving 12 bases of the junction unmatched. This CDR3 region has 16 residues. CDR1 SGDLS and CDR2 YYNGEE come from the germline V gene. The CDR3 spells CASSVAPGLGVHEQYF. The CDR3 DNA follows: TGTGCCAGCAGCGTAGCCCCGGGACTAGGTGTGCATGAGCAGTACTTC.

The chain links TRBV5-1 to TRBJ2-7; 8 bases fit TRBD2. V lost 5 bases and J lost 5; bases outside the gene matches: 6. The CDR3 consists of 13 residues. Germline loops: CDR1 SGHRS, CDR2 YFSETQ. CDR3 sequence reads: CASSREGLNEQYF. CDR3 nucleotides: TGCGCCAGCAGTCGGGAGGGCCTGAACGAGCAGTACTTC. Drawing the rest from reference TRBV5-1 and TRBJ2-7, the complete variable domain is KAGVTQTPRYLIKTRGQQVTLSCSPISGHRSVSWYQQTPGQGLQFLFEYFSETQRNKGNFPGRFSGRQFSNSRSEMNVSTLELGDSALYLCASSREGLNEQYFGPGTRLTVT.

The chain uses TRBV15 and TRBJ2-6; D unresolved. Germline V CDR1 and CDR2: LNHNV, YYDKDF (reference sequence). This CDR3 comprises 14 residues. The ends were cut back, 5 bases at V and 0 bases at J, with 5 bases in the middle. The CDR3 reads CATSLSSGANVLTF. CDR3 coding DNA: TGTGCCACCAGCCTGAGCTCTGGGGCCAACGTCCTGACTTTC.

The chain combines TRBV21-1 with TRBJ2-3; the table's D call of TRBD2 was not tested on the DNA. TRBV21-1 is noted as a pseudogene. The length of the CDR3 is 17 residues. DNA for the CDR3: TGTGCCAGCAGCAAAGTAGAGGACAGCCCTCCCACAGATACGCAGTATTTT. This sequence encodes CASSKVEDSPPTDTQYF.

A word on this clonotype: This may arise from a read error, as a much more abundant clone is one base away. The chain employs TRBV29-1 and TRBJ1-5; no reliable D call. CDR1 is SQVTM and CDR2 is ANQGSEA in the germline V gene. The CDR3 has 12 residues. CDR3 region: CGVASSNQPQHF. The CDR3 nucleotides are TGCGGCGTTGCGTCCTCCAATCAGCCCCAGCATTTT.

The chain employs TRBV5-1 and TRBJ1-1; D unresolved. Germline assignment: CDR1 SGHRS and CDR2 YFSETQ. This CDR3 is 14 amino acids long. V lost 4 bases and J lost 0, with 10 bases in between. The CDR3 here is CASSQDHMNTEAFF. The CDR3 DNA reads TGCGCCAGCAGCCAAGACCATATGAACACTGAAGCTTTCTTT.

This chain links TRBV9 with TRBJ2-1; 8 bases agree with TRBD2. The CDR3 consists of 12 residues. V was pared by 7 bases and J by 7 bases, with 4 bases of the junction left unmatched. Per the germline V gene, CDR1 is SGDLS and CDR2 is YYNGEE. This chain's CDR3 is CASSGTRNEQFF. Here the CDR3 DNA reads TGTGCCAGCTCCGGGACTAGGAATGAGCAGTTCTTC.

V and J are TRBV7-9 and TRBJ2-1, with TRBD1 matching over 7 bases. V trimming: 5 bases; J trimming: 8 bases; junction bases outside the gene matches: 12. CDR3 length equals 15 residues. From germline, CDR1 is SEHNR and CDR2 FQNEAQ (reference sequence). CDR3 sequence reads: CASSMAQTGIDEQFF. The CDR3 DNA is TGTGCCAGCAGCATGGCTCAGACAGGGATCGATGAGCAGTTCTTC.

This chain uses TRBV7-2 with TRBJ2-3; D is perhaps TRBD2 (5 bases). V lost 1 base and J 5 bases, leaving 19 bases between the germline ends. The CDR3 totals 17 residues. The germline gives CDR1 SGHTA, CDR2 FQGNSA. The CDR3 DNA is TGTGCCAGCAGCTTAGATCCTGGTGGGCTAGCTAGAGATACGCAGTATTTT. Encoded protein: CASSLDPGGLARDTQYF.